A single sample is the source of the 24 T cell receptor beta chains below, sequenced in a study of PD-1 and CTLA-4 blockade in melanoma. Only in-frame clones appear in the TCRdb table, and some are missing; sequencing was by immunoSEQ multiplex PCR. The sample records around 20,000 clones, about 87% being singletons. The sequencing used CD8+ T cells from peripheral blood, collected before anti-PD-1 treatment. The receptors were sampled from a human donor with melanoma.

The chain uses TRBV16 and TRBJ2-2; D may be TRBD1 or TRBD2 (5 bases each). The CDR3 consists of 14 residues. The V end lost 6 bases, the J end lost 6 bases, and 14 bases lay between the germline ends. Looked up from germline, CDR1 is KGHSY and CDR2 is FQNENV. The CDR3 nucleotides read TGTGCCAGCAGTCCTGGGACCCTGGCCGGGGAGCTGTTTTTT. Its protein is CASSPGTLAGELFF.

This chain joins TRBV16 and TRBJ2-3; 8 nucleotides line up with TRBD1. The V gene end was trimmed by 8 bases and the J gene end by 2 bases; junction bases not matched to a gene: 9. CDR3 length: 15 residues. CDR1 is KGHSY, CDR2 FQNENV, per germline. CDR3 DNA sequence: TGTGCCAGCCGCTCGGGACAGGCGTCCACAGATACGCAGTATTTT. Amino acid sequence: CASRSGQASTDTQYF.

The chain joins TRBV7-9 to TRBJ1-1; maybe TRBD1 (6 bases). Trimming left V 7 bases short and J 6 bases short, with 12 bases between. From germline, CDR1 is SEHNR and CDR2 FQNEAQ (reference sequence). CDR3 length: 12 residues. As DNA, the CDR3 is TGTGCCAGCAATCGGGGGGCAGCTGAAGCTTTCTTT. It specifies CASNRGAAEAFF. The variable domain in full, completed from reference TRBV7-9 and TRBJ1-1, reads DTGVSQNPRHKITKRGQNVTFRCDPISEHNRLYWYRQTLGQGPEFLTYFQNEAQLEKSRLLSDRFSAERPKGSFSTLEIQRTEQGDSAMYLCASNRGAAEAFFGQGTRLTVV.

This clone was detected only once. The chain carries TRBV6-5 and TRBJ1-4; D is unclear. CDR3 length equals 13 residues. V was pared by 5 bases and J by 4 bases, with 8 bases between. Per germline, CDR1 MNHEY and CDR2 SVGAGI. The CDR3 loop is CASSRTFNEKLFF. The CDR3, as DNA: TGTGCCAGCAGTAGGACGTTTAATGAAAAACTGTTTTTT.

The chain employs TRBV3-1 (or the pseudogene TRBV3-2) and TRBJ1-1; 9 nucleotides align to TRBD1. The CDR3 runs to 16 residues. Germline V gene sequence: CDR1 LGHDT, CDR2 YNNKEL (reference sequence). V was pared by 4 bases and J by 11 bases, with 17 bases of the junction left unmatched. The CDR3 protein is CASSPRGMWDRVEAFF. The CDR3 nucleotides are TGTGCCAGCAGCCCAAGAGGCATGTGGGACAGGGTTGAGGCTTTCTTT.

The chain employs TRBV29-1 and TRBJ1-1; a possible D gene is TRBD1 (5 bases). Trimming took 2 bases from V and 3 from J, leaving 10 bases between them. CDR1 and CDR2 (germline): SQVTM, ANQGSEA. This CDR3 is built from 13 residues. The CDR3 reads CSVEYGGDTEAFF. The CDR3 DNA reads TGCAGCGTTGAATATGGGGGAGACACTGAAGCTTTCTTT.

The J gene is TRBJ2-5, the V gene TRBV11-1, with 14 bases lining up with TRBD2. The CDR3 runs 16 residues. V trimming: 6 bases; J trimming: 2 bases; junction bases outside the gene matches: 5. Looked up from germline, CDR1 is SGHAT and CDR2 is FQDESV (reference sequence). CDR3 protein: CASRWTSGGQQETQYF. CDR3 nucleotides: TGTGCCAGCAGGTGGACTAGCGGGGGGCAACAAGAGACCCAGTACTTC.

This clone has only a few counts. The rearrangement uses TRBV7-9 and TRBJ1-1; a weak D match, TRBD1 (5 bases). V shed 1 base and J shed 4 bases, with 10 bases lying between them. Germline V gives CDR1 SEHNR, CDR2 FQNEAQ (reference sequence). The CDR3 is 14 amino acids. The CDR3 sequence: CASSLVGAGTEAFF. Written as DNA, the CDR3 is TGTGCCAGCAGCTTAGTAGGGGCGGGCACTGAAGCTTTCTTT. The variable domain in full, completed from reference TRBV7-9 and TRBJ1-1, reads DTGVSQNPRHKITKRGQNVTFRCDPISEHNRLYWYRQTLGQGPEFLTYFQNEAQLEKSRLLSDRFSAERPKGSFSTLEIQRTEQGDSAMYLCASSLVGAGTEAFFGQGTRLTVV.

This clone was recorded once. The chain uses TRBV7-9 and TRBJ2-7; D is uncertain. Trimming took off 8 bases at V and 0 bases at J, with 11 bases between the two ends. Germline CDR1 reads SEHNR; CDR2 reads FQNEAQ (reference sequence). There are 13 residues in the CDR3. In DNA form, the CDR3 reads TGTGCCAGCCTTGGCAGTAGCTCCTACGAGCAGTACTTC. Protein product: CASLGSSSYEQYF.

The chain links TRBV7-9 to TRBJ2-1, with D uncertain. CDR1 and CDR2 from the germline V gene are SEHNR and FQNEAQ (reference sequence). The CDR3 extends over 15 amino acids. The V end was cut by 0 bases, the J end by 0 bases, with 6 bases between. CDR3 sequence reads: CASSLAASSYNEQFF. CDR3 DNA: TGTGCCAGCAGCTTAGCGGCTAGCTCCTACAATGAGCAGTTCTTC.

V usage is TRBV4-2 and J usage is TRBJ2-6; D not certain. V was shortened by 4 bases and J by 1 base, with 11 bases between the two germline ends. CDR1 and CDR2 (germline): LGHNA, YNFKEQ. The CDR3 extends over 16 amino acids. CDR3: CASSPSTVSGANVLTF. The CDR3 nucleotides read TGTGCCAGCAGCCCAAGTACTGTTTCTGGGGCCAACGTCCTGACTTTC.

The chain joins TRBV25-1 to TRBJ2-3, with 8 bases aligning to TRBD2. The CDR3 has 17 amino acids. Per germline, CDR1 MGHDK and CDR2 SYGVNS. V was pared by 6 bases and J by 5 bases, with 16 bases of the junction left unmatched. CDR3 residues: CASSLGGGGPPGDTQYF. CDR3 sequence (DNA): TGTGCCAGCAGCCTTGGCGGCGGGGGGCCCCCGGGAGATACGCAGTATTTT.

The chain carries TRBV7-3 and TRBJ2-5; tentative D call: TRBD2 (6 bases). V dropped 2 bases and J dropped 13 bases, with 11 bases sitting between them. This CDR3 is built from 11 residues. From germline, CDR1 is SGHTA and CDR2 FQGTGA. CDR3 protein: CASSLRLVGYF. CDR3 in DNA: TGTGCCAGCAGCTTACGACTAGTCGGGTACTTC.

The chain has TRBV30 and TRBJ1-1; a possible D gene is TRBD1 (6 bases). The V gene lost 0 bases and the J gene lost 1 base, with 9 bases spanning the gap. Germline V gives CDR1 GTSNPN, CDR2 SVGIG (reference sequence). This CDR3 spans 14 amino acids. The CDR3 sequence is CAWSVTGTNTEAFF. In nucleotides, the CDR3 is TGTGCCTGGAGTGTTACAGGGACGAACACTGAAGCTTTCTTT.

This clone qualifies as large. The V gene is TRBV4-1, the J gene TRBJ1-5; D is ambiguous. The germline V gene encodes CDR1 MGHRA and CDR2 YSYEKL. V lost 2 bases, J lost 7 bases, and 9 bases lay in between. The CDR3 length is 13 residues. In DNA, the CDR3 is TGCGCCAGCAGCCAATTGAGATCCCAGCCCCAGCATTTT. The encoded protein is CASSQLRSQPQHF.

For the CDR3, the DNA is TGTGCCAGCAGCTTAAAAGGGGTTCAGTACTTC. The encoded protein is CASSLKGVQYF. The gene calls are TRBV13 and TRBJ2-7, with a weak D call TRBD1 (5 bases). Trimming took 2 bases from V and 10 from J, leaving 9 bases between them. This CDR3 has 11 residues. Germline V gene lookup returns CDR1 PRHDT and CDR2 FYEKMQ (reference sequence).

The chain joins TRBV21-1 to TRBJ1-3. TRBV21-1 is labeled a pseudogene. The CDR3 extends over 16 amino acids. CDR3 loop: CASSSGGTSSGNTIYF. The CDR3 bases are TGTGCCAGCAGCTCTGGGGGTACGAGCTCTGGAAACACCATATATTTT.

This rearrangement joins TRBV6-1 to TRBJ1-2; D might be TRBD1 (5 bases). V dropped 0 bases and J dropped 4 bases, with 9 bases sitting between them. CDR3 size: 14 residues. CDR1 MNHNS and CDR2 SASEGT come from the germline V gene. The CDR3 loop reads CASSEAWGTYGYTF. The CDR3 bases are TGTGCCAGCAGTGAAGCGTGGGGGACCTATGGCTACACCTTC.

V gene TRBV25-1 combines with J gene TRBJ1-2, with D unclear. Trimming took 4 bases from V and 5 from J, leaving 5 bases between them. The CDR3 has 11 residues. In germline, CDR1 is MGHDK, CDR2 SYGVNS. CDR3: CASSVGYGYTF. The CDR3 DNA sequence: TGTGCCAGCAGTGTAGGATATGGCTACACCTTC.

The rearrangement uses TRBV5-5 and TRBJ2-2, with TRBD1 identical over 7 bases. V lost 7 bases to trimming and J lost 1 base; unmatched junction nucleotides: 4. The CDR3 loop spans 14 amino acids. Germline CDR1 SGHKS, CDR2 YYEKEE (reference sequence). The CDR3 DNA follows: TGTGCCAGCGAGGGGGCTTGGAACACCGGGGAGCTGTTTTTT. Translating it yields CASEGAWNTGELFF.

This chain joins TRBV30 and TRBJ1-4; D call uncertain. Germline V gives CDR1 GTSNPN, CDR2 SVGIG (reference sequence). With 4 bases removed from V and 7 bases from J, the gap between germline ends came to 16 bases. The CDR3 extends over 14 amino acids. The CDR3, as DNA: TGTGCCTGGAATCGGCAAGGTTCTGGTGAAAAACTGTTTTTT. Protein: CAWNRQGSGEKLFF.

V usage is TRBV27 and J usage is TRBJ2-7; possibly TRBD2 for D (6 bases). Trimming took off 6 bases at V and 6 bases at J, with 12 bases between the two ends. CDR3 length: 12 amino acids. Germline CDR1 and CDR2: MNHEY and SMNVEV (reference sequence). CDR3 sequence: CASRHPGGEQYF. The CDR3 nucleotides read TGTGCCAGCAGACATCCCGGGGGCGAGCAGTACTTC.

The gene calls are TRBV24-1 and TRBJ2-1, with 8 positions matching TRBD1. The V and J ends lost 0 bases and 4 bases, in that order; junction bases with no gene match: 1. Germline CDR1 KGHDR, CDR2 SFDVKD. CDR3 length equals 15 residues. The CDR3 region is CATSDLGTGYNEQFF. The CDR3 DNA reads TGTGCCACCAGTGATTTGGGGACAGGTTACAATGAGCAGTTCTTC.

V usage is TRBV27 and J usage is TRBJ1-5, with TRBD1 matching 7 bases. This CDR3 contains 13 residues. Germline CDR1 and CDR2: MNHEY and SMNVEV (reference sequence). Trimming took 6 bases from V and 9 from J; bases not matched to a gene: 8. In nucleotides, the CDR3 is TGTGCCAGCAGCTCAGGGGGGTTCGGGCCCCAGCATTTT. It codes for CASSSGGFGPQHF.